This T cell receptor beta chain was retrieved from a study of T cells after yellow fever vaccination. About the research overall: SMART-Seq v4 Ultra Low Input prepared libraries from low-cell fractions.

Study-level findings and limits: The secondary T-cell response peaked on day 5, not day 15, but was weaker. Overlap between CD4 and CD8 compartments was detected for a small share of clonotypes. Abundant clonotypes from the bulk population could get into FACS-sorted repertoires as contaminants.

One entry per CDR3 protein, called by TCRdb with MiXCR from the 5' RACE reads. The repertoire holds about 580,000 distinct CDR3 sequences, roughly 17% seen once, with roughly 17% in the top ten. This clonotype was found a few times. Its specificity is unknown. This CDR3 has 15 residues. The germline CDR1 and CDR2 sequences are SGDLS and YYNGEE. The V segment lost 3 bases and the J segment 3 bases; nucleotides outside the gene matches: 4. Sequenced material: PBMCs, taken around 5 days after the first yellow fever vaccination. The source of this sequence is a man younger than 30 who received the YFV17D yellow fever vaccine. V gene TRBV9 combines with J gene TRBJ2-3, with TRBD2 matching 10 bases. The CDR3 sequence is CASSGRAGGTDTQYF. CDR3 in DNA: TGTGCCAGCAGCGGGAGAGCGGGGGGGACAGATACGCAGTATTTT.